This is a list of T cell receptor beta chains from one sample in a study of blood T cells in healthy people across ages. TCRdb independently ran MiXCR on the 5' RACE reads; one entry per CDR3 protein. The data show under 800,000 distinct CDR3 sequences, more than 40% seen once. The sample consisted of blood. The origin of the receptors is a woman aged 55-75 years in good health. The CDR3 runs from the conserved cysteine through the conserved F or W. A D gene is named only where the DNA matches it firmly. Some rows mark clone size as missing; the rest say once, few, many or name a class of expanded clone.

cdr3_aa cdr3_nt j_call d_call clone_size v_call
CASSKQGASSYEQYF TGTGCCAGCAGCAAACAGGGGGCAAGCTCCTACGAGCAGTACTTC TRBJ2-7 TRBD1 . TRBV5-4
CSASAAGNSYNEQFF TGCAGTGCTAGTGCAGCGGGAAACTCCTACAATGAGCAGTTCTTC TRBJ2-1 TRBD2 . TRBV20-1
CASSQADGGQQFF TGTGCCAGCAGCCAGGCCGACGGGGGCCAGCAGTTCTTC TRBJ2-1 . . TRBV3-1
CASRASGLHGTDTQYF TGTGCCAGCAGGGCTAGCGGCCTACACGGAACAGATACGCAGTATTTT TRBJ2-3 TRBD2 . TRBV2
CASSQDPLAGPPSYNEQFF TGCGCCAGCAGCCAAGATCCCCTAGCGGGACCTCCGTCCTACAATGAGCAGTTCTTC TRBJ2-1 TRBD2 many TRBV4-3
CASSPDPSGTQYF TGCGCCAGCAGCCCCGACCCGTCCGGGACCCAGTACTTC TRBJ2-5 . . TRBV5-1
CAISRGTSVGDAQYF TGTGCCATCAGCCGAGGGACTAGCGTTGGAGATGCGCAGTATTTT TRBJ2-3 TRBD2 . TRBV10-3
CSAGAGGERGYTF TGCAGTGCTGGGGCAGGGGGCGAGCGTGGCTACACCTTC TRBJ1-2 TRBD1 . TRBV20-1
CSPSSGERGYTQYF TGCAGTCCCTCGTCGGGGGAGCGAGGCTATACGCAGTATTTT TRBJ2-3 . . TRBV20-1
CSARSMEGGGNEQFF TGCAGTGCTAGATCCATGGAGGGTGGAGGCAATGAGCAGTTCTTC TRBJ2-1 . . TRBV20-1
CASSARGNEQFF TGTGCCAGCAGTGCCAGGGGAAATGAGCAGTTCTTC TRBJ2-1 . many TRBV12-3/TRBV12-4
CASSRTGKNEQFF TGTGCCAGCAGCCGGACAGGGAAAAATGAGCAGTTCTTC TRBJ2-1 TRBD1 . TRBV6-2/TRBV6-3
CASSARAGSGNYGYTF TGTGCCAGCAGTGCCAGGGCAGGTTCTGGGAACTATGGCTACACCTTC TRBJ1-2 . few TRBV9
CASSFSGLAPLGFF TGTGCCAGCAGCTTTTCAGGACTAGCTCCCCTAGGGTTCTTC TRBJ2-1 TRBD2 few TRBV7-2
CASSLNRRAGGLYEQYF TGTGCCAGCAGCTTGAATAGGAGGGCGGGAGGATTATACGAGCAGTACTTC TRBJ2-7 TRBD2 many TRBV5-6
CASSMDPTDNEQFF TGCGCCAGCAGCATGGATCCGACTGACAATGAGCAGTTCTTC TRBJ2-1 . few TRBV10-1
CATSDPPGTGPSGANVLTF TGTGCCACCAGTGATCCCCCCGGGACAGGGCCCTCTGGGGCCAACGTCCTGACTTTC TRBJ2-6 TRBD1 . TRBV24-1
CASSPTENAIGGYTF TGTGCCAGCAGTCCGACAGAGAACGCTATCGGTGGCTACACCTTC TRBJ1-2 . . TRBV2
CASSGLKVDNEQFF TGTGCCAGCAGTGGCCTGAAGGTCGACAATGAGCAGTTCTTC TRBJ2-1 . few TRBV2
CASSQVTSGNNEQFF TGTGCCAGCAGCCAAGTAACTAGCGGGAACAATGAGCAGTTCTTC TRBJ2-1 TRBD2 few TRBV3-1
CASSYRTGQGEAFF TGTGCCAGCAGTTACCGGACGGGACAGGGTGAAGCTTTCTTT TRBJ1-1 TRBD1 . TRBV7-2
CASSEGTQVYEQYF TGCGCCAGCAGTGAAGGGACCCAGGTCTACGAGCAGTACTTC TRBJ2-7 . . TRBV10-1
CASSVGGSYNSPLHF TGTGCCAGCAGCGTAGGGGGTTCCTATAATTCACCCCTCCACTTT TRBJ1-6 . . TRBV9
CASLRDRRNNEQFF TGTGCCAGCCTCCGGGACAGACGAAACAATGAGCAGTTCTTC TRBJ2-1 TRBD1 few TRBV2
CSGLAGASDEQYF TGCAGCGGCCTAGCGGGTGCCTCCGACGAGCAGTACTTC TRBJ2-7 TRBD2 . TRBV29-1
CSVAVLISYEQYF TGCAGTGTCGCGGTCCTGATCTCCTACGAGCAGTACTTC TRBJ2-7 . few TRBV20-1
CASSPFLDTQYF TGTGCCAGCAGCCCTTTTTTGGATACGCAGTATTTT TRBJ2-3 . few TRBV18
CASMSGNYNEQFF TGTGCCAGCATGAGCGGAAACTACAATGAGCAGTTCTTC TRBJ2-1 . many TRBV12-3/TRBV12-4
CASSWEGRAEAFF TGTGCCAGCAGTTGGGAGGGACGGGCTGAAGCTTTCTTT TRBJ1-1 . few TRBV12-3/TRBV12-4
CSARGDLGAGGGWNIQYF TGCAGTGCTAGAGGGGACCTAGGAGCGGGAGGTGGATGGAACATTCAGTACTTC TRBJ2-4 TRBD2 many TRBV20-1
CATSRGLGRGSKNIQYF TGTGCCACCAGCAGAGGTTTGGGCCGGGGGTCCAAAAACATTCAGTACTTC TRBJ2-4 . . TRBV15
CASSLDMTSGANVLTF TGCGCCAGCAGCTTGGATATGACCTCTGGGGCCAACGTCCTGACTTTC TRBJ2-6 . . TRBV5-1